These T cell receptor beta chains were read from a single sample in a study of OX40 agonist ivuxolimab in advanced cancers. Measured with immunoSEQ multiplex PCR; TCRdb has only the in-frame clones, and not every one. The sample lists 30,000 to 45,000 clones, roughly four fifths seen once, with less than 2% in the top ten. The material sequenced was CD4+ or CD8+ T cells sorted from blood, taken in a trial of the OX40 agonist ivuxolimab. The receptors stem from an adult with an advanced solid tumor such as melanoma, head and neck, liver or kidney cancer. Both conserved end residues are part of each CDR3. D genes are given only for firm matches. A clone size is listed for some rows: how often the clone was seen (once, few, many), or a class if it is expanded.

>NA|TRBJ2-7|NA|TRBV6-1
CASSFPGEQYF
TGTGCCAGCAGTTTCCCTGGAGAGCAGTACTTC
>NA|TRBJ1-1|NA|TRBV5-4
CASSLVAGGYTEAFF
TGTGCCAGCAGCTTGGTGGCGGGGGGCTACACTGAAGCTTTCTTT
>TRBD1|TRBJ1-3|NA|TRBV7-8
CASSFTGGGAGNTIYF
TGTGCCAGCAGCTTCACCGGAGGGGGCGCCGGAAACACCATATATTTT
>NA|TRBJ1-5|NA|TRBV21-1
CASSREGNSNQPQHF
TGTGCCAGCAGCAGGGAAGGGAATAGCAATCAGCCCCAGCATTTT
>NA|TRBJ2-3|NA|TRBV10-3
CAISESDSRTDTQYF
TGTGCCATCAGTGAGTCCGACAGCAGGACAGATACGCAGTATTTT
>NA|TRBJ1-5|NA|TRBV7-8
CASSLWRSKSNQPQHF
TGTGCCAGCAGCTTATGGAGGTCGAAGAGTAATCAGCCCCAGCATTTT
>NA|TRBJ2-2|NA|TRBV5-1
CASSLVAGNTGELFF
TGCGCCAGCAGCTTGGTGGCAGGGAACACCGGGGAGCTGTTTTTT
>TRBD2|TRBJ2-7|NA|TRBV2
CASTTGGEYEQYF
TGTGCCAGCACGACGGGAGGCGAGTACGAGCAGTACTTC
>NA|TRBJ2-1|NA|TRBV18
CASARPQGEQFF
TGTGCCAGCGCCCGTCCCCAGGGTGAGCAGTTCTTC
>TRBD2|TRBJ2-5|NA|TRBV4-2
CASSRELADQETQYF
TGTGCCAGCAGCCGCGAACTAGCGGATCAAGAGACCCAGTACTTC
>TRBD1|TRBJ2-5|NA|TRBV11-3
CASSRRQGSLETQYF
TGTGCCAGCAGCAGACGACAGGGGTCGTTGGAGACCCAGTACTTC
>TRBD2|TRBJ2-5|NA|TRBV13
CASSLRLAGGLETQYF
TGTGCCAGCAGCCTAAGACTAGCGGGGGGGTTAGAGACCCAGTACTTC
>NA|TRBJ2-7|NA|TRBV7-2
CASSLDTRVWGEQYF
TGTGCCAGCAGCTTAGACACAAGGGTTTGGGGCGAGCAGTACTTC
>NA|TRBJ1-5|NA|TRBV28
CASSAPGYGQPQHF
TGTGCCAGCAGCGCGCCGGGGTACGGCCAGCCCCAGCATTTT
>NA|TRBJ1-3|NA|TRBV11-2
CASSPKNTIYF
TGTGCCAGCAGCCCTAAGAACACCATATATTTT
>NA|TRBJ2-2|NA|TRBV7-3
CASRSGRGAGELFF
TGTGCCAGCAGGTCGGGCAGGGGCGCCGGGGAGCTGTTTTTT
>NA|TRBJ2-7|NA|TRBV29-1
CSVVGGSSYEQYF
TGCAGCGTGGTGGGGGGCAGCTCCTACGAGCAGTACTTC
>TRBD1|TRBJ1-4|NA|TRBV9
CASSVGPGQTNEKLFF
TGTGCCAGCAGCGTTGGTCCGGGACAGACCAATGAAAAACTGTTTTTT
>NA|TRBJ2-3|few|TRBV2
CASTEAETDTQYF
TGTGCCAGCACTGAAGCCGAAACAGATACGCAGTATTTT
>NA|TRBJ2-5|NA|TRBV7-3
CASSLGPIETQYF
TGTGCCAGCAGCCTCGGGCCGATCGAGACCCAGTACTTC
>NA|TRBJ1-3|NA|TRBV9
CASSVGGGFGNTIYF
TGTGCCAGCAGCGTAGGTGGGGGATTTGGAAACACCATATATTTT
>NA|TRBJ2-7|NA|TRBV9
CASSVVPGAYEQYF
TGTGCCAGCAGCGTAGTCCCGGGGGCCTACGAGCAGTACTTC
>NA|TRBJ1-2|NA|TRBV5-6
CASSLGGGIGYTF
TGTGCCAGCAGCTTGGGCGGGGGGATCGGCTACACCTTC
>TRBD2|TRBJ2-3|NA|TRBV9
CASSASGRDTQYF
TGTGCCAGCAGCGCTAGCGGGAGAGATACGCAGTATTTT
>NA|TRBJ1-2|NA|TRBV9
CASSVVSRGTKNYGYTF
TGTGCCAGCAGCGTAGTATCGAGGGGTACCAAGAACTATGGCTACACCTTC
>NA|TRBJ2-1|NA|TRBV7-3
CASSFDRISSYNEQFF
TGTGCCAGCAGCTTCGACCGGATAAGCTCCTACAATGAGCAGTTCTTC
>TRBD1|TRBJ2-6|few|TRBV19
CASSKGQADSGANVLTF
TGTGCCAGTAGTAAGGGACAGGCCGACTCTGGGGCCAACGTCCTGACTTTC
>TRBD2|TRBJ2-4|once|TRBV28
CASSSAVGTSGSGAKNIQYF
TGTGCCAGCAGTTCGGCCGTCGGGACTAGCGGGAGTGGGGCCAAAAACATTCAGTACTTC
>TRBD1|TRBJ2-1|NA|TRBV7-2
CASRGTGPLEQFF
TGTGCCAGCAGGGGGACAGGCCCCCTTGAGCAGTTCTTC